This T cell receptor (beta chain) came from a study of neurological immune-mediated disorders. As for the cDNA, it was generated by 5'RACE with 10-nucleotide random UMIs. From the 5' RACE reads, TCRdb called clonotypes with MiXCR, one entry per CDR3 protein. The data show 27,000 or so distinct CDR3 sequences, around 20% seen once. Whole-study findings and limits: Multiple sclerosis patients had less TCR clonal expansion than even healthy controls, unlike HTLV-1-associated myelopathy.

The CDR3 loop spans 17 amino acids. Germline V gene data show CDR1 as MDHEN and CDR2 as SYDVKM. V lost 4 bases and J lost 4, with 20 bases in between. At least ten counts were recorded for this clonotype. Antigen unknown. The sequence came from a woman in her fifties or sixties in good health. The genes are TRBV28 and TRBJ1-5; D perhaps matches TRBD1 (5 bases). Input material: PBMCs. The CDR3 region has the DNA TGTGCCAGCAGTTCCCCATCGGAGGGGTTTGTTAATCAGCCCCAGCATTTT. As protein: CASSSPSEGFVNQPQHF.